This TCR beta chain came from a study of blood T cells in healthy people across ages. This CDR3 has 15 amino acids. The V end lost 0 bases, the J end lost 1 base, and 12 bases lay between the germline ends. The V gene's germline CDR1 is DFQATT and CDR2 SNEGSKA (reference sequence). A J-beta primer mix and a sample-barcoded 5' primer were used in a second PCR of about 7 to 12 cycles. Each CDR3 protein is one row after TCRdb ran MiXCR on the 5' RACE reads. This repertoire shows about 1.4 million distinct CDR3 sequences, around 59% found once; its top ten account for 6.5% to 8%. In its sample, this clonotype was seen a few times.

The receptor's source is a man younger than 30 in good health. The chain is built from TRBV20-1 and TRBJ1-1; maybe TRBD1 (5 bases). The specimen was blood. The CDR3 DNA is TGCAGTGCTAGAGATGCCCAGGGTGGGAACACTGAAGCTTTCTTT. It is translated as CSARDAQGGNTEAFF.